These 27 T cell receptor beta chains originate from one sample sequenced in a study of blood T cell repertoires in COVID-19. Using immunoSEQ multiplex PCR, the repertoire was profiled, and TCRdb retains in-frame clones only, with some absent. Of 250,000 to 400,000 clones in the sample, about 89% were seen once. Sequencing input: PBMCs or T cells enriched from blood (not recorded which). The receptors stem from a young woman who had recovered from COVID-19.

The chain is built from TRBV5-6 and TRBJ1-2, with 12 nucleotides matching TRBD1. The CDR3 is made up of 16 amino acids. The junction had 12 bases not matched to a gene; V was cut back by 4 bases and J by 8 bases. Per the germline V gene, CDR1 is SGHDT and CDR2 is YYEEEE. The CDR3 DNA reads TGTGCCAGCAGCGGCGGACTAGGGACAGGGGGCTGGGGCTACACCTTC. Translation: CASSGGLGTGGWGYTF.

V and J are TRBV3-1 (or the pseudogene TRBV3-2) and TRBJ1-2; D remains ambiguous. CDR3 size: 14 residues. In germline, CDR1 is LGHDT, CDR2 YNNKEL (reference sequence). V dropped 0 bases and J dropped 7 bases, with 12 bases sitting between them. The DNA of the CDR3 is TGTGCCAGCAGCCAAGATGTGCAGGTTGGTGGCTACACCTTC. This encodes CASSQDVQVGGYTF.

The chain couples TRBV5-1 to TRBJ1-4; 12 positions agree with TRBD1. The CDR3 has 15 amino acids. CDR1 is SGHRS, CDR2 YFSETQ, per germline. With V trimmed by 4 bases and J by 3 bases, 1 base remained unmatched. Here the CDR3 reads CASSRDRGPNEKLFF. Here the CDR3 DNA reads TGCGCCAGCAGCAGGGACAGGGGGCCTAATGAAAAACTGTTTTTT.

The J gene is TRBJ2-3, the V gene TRBV5-5; the match to TRBD2 covers 7 bases. Germline lookup yields CDR1 SGHKS and CDR2 YYEKEE (reference sequence). This CDR3 region has 18 residues. V dropped 4 bases and J dropped 5; count of bases not matched to a gene: 19. CDR3 bases: TGTGCCAGCAGCCAAAGGGCAGGCCTAGCGGTCGCCGGAGATACGCAGTATTTT. Amino acids: CASSQRAGLAVAGDTQYF.

This clone showed up just once. The J gene is TRBJ1-1, the V gene TRBV6-4, with D maybe TRBD1 (6 bases). Between the trimmed V and J ends, which lost 6 bases and 1 base, there was a span of 21 bases. The germline V gene encodes CDR1 MRHNA and CDR2 SNTAGT. The length of the CDR3 is 17 residues. In DNA, the CDR3 is TGTGCCAGCAGAGACACGTATAAACAGGGCGAGAACACTGAAGCTTTCTTT. Protein sequence: CASRDTYKQGENTEAFF.

This clone was recorded only once. The chain is built from TRBV18 and TRBJ1-1; possible D gene TRBD1, 6 bases. V was shortened by 2 bases and J by 3 bases, with 13 bases between the two germline ends. Germline-derived CDR1 and CDR2 are KGHSH and LQKENI. The CDR3 runs 15 residues. The CDR3: CASSPSGGRDTEAFF. The CDR3 DNA is TGTGCCAGCTCACCATCGGGGGGGCGTGACACTGAAGCTTTCTTT.

The chain has TRBV19 and TRBJ2-1, with TRBD1 identical over 11 bases. The CDR3 is made up of 15 amino acids. Germline trimming cut 6 bases from V and 2 bases from J; bases unmatched to any gene: 3. CDR1 is LNHDA, CDR2 SQIVND, per germline (reference sequence). CDR3 in DNA: TGTGCCAGTAGCTGGACAGGGGGCACCTACAATGAGCAGTTCTTC. Amino acid sequence: CASSWTGGTYNEQFF.

As DNA, the CDR3 is TGTGCCAGCAGCCCGGCGGAGGGTTTTCAGCCCCAGCATTTT. The encoded protein is CASSPAEGFQPQHF. The chain combines TRBV5-6 with TRBJ1-5; D uncertain. CDR1 is SGHDT, CDR2 YYEEEE, per germline. The CDR3 covers 14 residues. Trimming cost V 4 bases and J 6 bases, with 14 bases left between them.

The chain joins TRBV6-5 to TRBJ2-7; TRBD1 is a possible D gene (6 bases). Germline loops: CDR1 MNHEY, CDR2 SVGAGI. The CDR3 is 14 residues long. V shed 8 bases and J shed 4 bases, with 18 bases lying between them. CDR3 nucleotides: TGTGCCAGCGCCTTAATACAGGGTTCGTACGAGCAGTACTTC. Protein sequence: CASALIQGSYEQYF.

The rearrangement uses TRBV5-1 and TRBJ1-1, with D possibly TRBD1 on 6 matching bases. The CDR3 runs 15 residues. Looked up from germline, CDR1 is SGHRS and CDR2 is YFSETQ. V lost 7 bases and J lost 1, with 17 bases in between. CDR3 amino acids: CASSSPGGQNTEAFF. CDR3 nucleotide sequence: TGCGCCAGCTCATCCCCGGGGGGACAGAACACTGAAGCTTTCTTT.

V is TRBV10-3 and J is TRBJ1-1; 10 bases map to TRBD1. CDR1 and CDR2 from the germline V gene are ENHRY and SYGVKD. The CDR3 spans 17 residues. The V segment lost 1 base and the J segment 3 bases; nucleotides outside the gene matches: 8. The CDR3 nucleotides read TGTGCCATCAGTGAGTTAGGGACAGGGGTGCGAGACACTGAAGCTTTCTTT. Amino acid sequence: CAISELGTGVRDTEAFF.

This chain connects TRBV2 to TRBJ2-7; D not resolved. The CDR3 runs to 14 residues. Germline lookup yields CDR1 SNHLY and CDR2 FYNNEI. The germline V and J ends were trimmed by 2 bases and 0 bases, with 8 bases remaining between them. The CDR3 region has the DNA TGTGCCAGCAGTGAAACAGCCAGCTCCTACGAGCAGTACTTC. Translation gives CASSETASSYEQYF.

This chain uses TRBV4-1 with TRBJ2-7, with 9 positions matching TRBD2. V trimming: 0 bases; J trimming: 5 bases; junction bases outside the gene matches: 8. The CDR3 sequence is 16 residues long. Germline V gene lookup returns CDR1 MGHRA and CDR2 YSYEKL. CDR3 protein: CASSQDSAGGPDEQYF. The CDR3 DNA reads as TGCGCCAGCAGCCAAGACTCGGCGGGGGGGCCCGACGAGCAGTACTTC.

The chain carries TRBV2 and TRBJ1-5; D is uncertain. CDR1 is SNHLY and CDR2 is FYNNEI in the germline V gene. This CDR3 is 13 amino acids long. Trimming left V 7 bases short and J 6 bases short, with 13 bases between. CDR3 amino acids: CASIRVSGQPQHF. The DNA for the CDR3 is TGTGCCAGCATACGGGTGTCGGGTCAGCCCCAGCATTTT.

The chain carries TRBV3-1 (or the pseudogene TRBV3-2) and TRBJ1-2, with D uncertain. The CDR3 loop spans 15 amino acids. The germline CDR1 and CDR2 sequences are LGHDT and YNNKEL (reference sequence). The V end lost 2 bases, the J end lost 4 bases, and 14 bases lay between the germline ends. The CDR3 DNA is TGTGCCAGCAGCCAACTCGACATTCCGCTCTATGGCTACACCTTC. This gives the protein CASSQLDIPLYGYTF.

This clone showed up just once. The rearrangement joins TRBV2 to TRBJ1-1; a possible D gene is TRBD1 (5 bases). This CDR3 has 13 residues. Looked up from germline, CDR1 is SNHLY and CDR2 is FYNNEI. V gave up 1 base and J gave up 10 bases, with 13 bases separating them. DNA of the CDR3: TGTGCCAGCAGTGAAGGGGCAGGGCCCCGAGCTTTCTTT. It codes for CASSEGAGPRAFF.

The chain couples TRBV7-6 to TRBJ1-3; D is uncertain. Trimming removed 4 bases at V and 0 bases at J, with 10 bases between. This CDR3 comprises 15 residues. CDR1 is SGHVS, CDR2 FNYEAQ, per germline. The CDR3 nucleotides are TGTGCCAGCAGCTCCACCCGCGGCTCTGGAAACACCATATATTTT. Translating it yields CASSSTRGSGNTIYF.

The CDR3 coding sequence is TGTGCCAGTGCGGAAGGGCGGGGCACTGAAGCTTTCTTT. This sequence encodes CASAEGRGTEAFF. The V call is TRBV19, the J call TRBJ1-1; no definite D call. Germline lookup yields CDR1 LNHDA and CDR2 SQIVND (reference sequence). The CDR3 has 13 residues. V shed 8 bases and J shed 4 bases, with 14 bases lying between them.

The gene calls are TRBV2 and TRBJ1-2, with D perhaps matching TRBD1 (6 bases). V gave up 7 bases and J gave up 4 bases, with 16 bases separating them. Per the germline V gene, CDR1 is SNHLY and CDR2 is FYNNEI. There are 14 residues in the CDR3. This chain's CDR3 is CASTRDNSFYGYTF. CDR3 nucleotides: TGTGCCAGCACCAGGGACAACTCCTTCTATGGCTACACCTTC.

This chain connects TRBV20-1 to TRBJ2-3; D not certain. The V and J ends lost 8 bases and 2 bases respectively, with 8 bases between them. CDR1 and CDR2 from the germline V gene are DFQATT and SNEGSKA (reference sequence). The CDR3 is 11 residues long. CDR3 in DNA: TGCAGTCCCCTTTCCACAGATACGCAGTATTTT. Translated: CSPLSTDTQYF.

This clone occurred once. This chain uses TRBV12-5 with TRBJ2-7, with 7 bases aligning to TRBD1. The J segment lost 1 base and the V segment lost 0 bases, leaving 9 bases of the junction unmatched. This CDR3 is built from 17 residues. CDR1 and CDR2 from the germline V gene are LGHNT and FRNRAP. Written as DNA, the CDR3 is TGTGCTAGTGGTTTGGTCCACCACCGGGACAGTTCCTACGAGCAGTACTTC. It is translated as CASGLVHHRDSSYEQYF.

V and J are TRBV11-3 and TRBJ2-1; 9 bases line up with TRBD1. Unmatched junction bases numbered 7, after V lost 4 bases and J lost 6 bases. The CDR3 sequence is 15 residues long. CDR1 and CDR2 (germline): SGHNT, YENEEA. DNA of the CDR3: TGTGCCAGCAGCTCCCCCGAGGACAGGGGCAATGAGCAGTTCTTC. Amino acids: CASSSPEDRGNEQFF.

V is TRBV6-5 and J is TRBJ1-1, with D tentatively TRBD1 (6 bases). Trimming took 2 bases from V and 3 from J, leaving 13 bases between them. CDR3 length: 15 amino acids. CDR1 is MNHEY and CDR2 is SVGAGI in the germline V gene. The CDR3 here is CASSYRTGWYTEAFF. In DNA, the CDR3 is TGTGCCAGCAGTTACCGCACAGGGTGGTACACTGAAGCTTTCTTT.

This chain links TRBV19 with TRBJ1-1, with TRBD1 matching 7 bases. From germline, CDR1 is LNHDA and CDR2 SQIVND (reference sequence). The V gene end was trimmed by 3 bases and the J gene end by 0 bases; junction bases not matched to a gene: 4. The length of the CDR3 is 15 residues. DNA for the CDR3: TGTGCCAGTAGTATGACAGGGAAATTGAACACTGAAGCTTTCTTT. It specifies CASSMTGKLNTEAFF.

The rearrangement joins TRBV6-5 to TRBJ2-3; D call uncertain. The CDR3 is 13 amino acids. CDR1 is MNHEY, CDR2 SVGAGI, per germline. Trimming removed 4 bases at V and 2 bases at J, with 7 bases between. In DNA, the CDR3 is TGTGCCAGCAGTTGGAGAAACACAGATACGCAGTATTTT. Translated, it gives CASSWRNTDTQYF.

The rearrangement links TRBV9 to TRBJ1-1, with D possibly matching TRBD1 (6 bases). CDR3 length: 14 residues. In germline, CDR1 is SGDLS, CDR2 YYNGEE. V lost 3 bases and J 0 bases, leaving 9 bases between the germline ends. Here the CDR3 reads CASSEDSLNTEAFF. The CDR3 DNA reads as TGTGCCAGCAGCGAGGACAGTCTGAACACTGAAGCTTTCTTT.

The CDR3, as DNA: TGTGCCAGCAGCCCTGGGCCCGAGAATTCACCCCTCCACTTT. Protein: CASSPGPENSPLHF. The rearrangement joins TRBV9 to TRBJ1-6; unclear D gene. The germline CDR1 and CDR2 sequences are SGDLS and YYNGEE. V dropped 4 bases and J dropped 7 bases, with 12 bases sitting between them. This CDR3 comprises 14 residues.